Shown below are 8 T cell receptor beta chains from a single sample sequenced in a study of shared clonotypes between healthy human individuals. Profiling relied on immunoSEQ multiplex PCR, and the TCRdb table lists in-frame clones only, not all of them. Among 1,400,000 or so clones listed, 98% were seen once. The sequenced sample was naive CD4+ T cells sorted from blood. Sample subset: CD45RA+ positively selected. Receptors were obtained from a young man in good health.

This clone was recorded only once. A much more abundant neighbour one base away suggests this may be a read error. The DNA of the CDR3 is TGTGCCAGCAGCTTGGGGGCCTACGAGCAGTACTTC. This sequence encodes CASSLGAYEQYF. J is TRBJ2-7 and V is TRBV6-1; the D gene could be TRBD1 or TRBD2 (5 bases each). CDR3 length: 12 residues. The V gene's germline CDR1 is MNHNS and CDR2 SASEGT. V was cut by 6 bases and J by 2 bases, with 8 bases left in between.

CDR3 residues: CASSPLPPGTSGRMWVHEQFF. The CDR3 DNA reads TGTGCCAGCAGCCCTCTCCCCCCCGGGACTAGCGGGAGAATGTGGGTTCATGAGCAGTTCTTC. V gene TRBV27 combines with J gene TRBJ2-1; 14 nucleotides align to TRBD2. J lost 8 bases, V lost 6 bases, and 24 bases had no gene match. The germline gives CDR1 MNHEY, CDR2 SMNVEV (reference sequence). This CDR3 has 21 amino acids.

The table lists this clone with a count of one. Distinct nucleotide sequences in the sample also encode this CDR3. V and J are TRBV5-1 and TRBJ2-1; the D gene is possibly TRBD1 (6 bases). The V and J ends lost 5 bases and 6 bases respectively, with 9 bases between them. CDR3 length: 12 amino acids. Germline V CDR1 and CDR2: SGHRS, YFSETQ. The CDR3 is CASSKQGNEQFF. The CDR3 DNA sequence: TGCGCCAGCAGTAAACAGGGCAATGAGCAGTTCTTC.

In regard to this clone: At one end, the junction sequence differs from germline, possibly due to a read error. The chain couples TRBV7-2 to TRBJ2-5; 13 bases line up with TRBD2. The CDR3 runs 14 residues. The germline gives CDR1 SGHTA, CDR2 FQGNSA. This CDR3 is CASSRELAGGGIHF. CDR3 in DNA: TGTGCCAGCAGCCGAGAACTAGCGGGAGGGGGGATCCACTTC.

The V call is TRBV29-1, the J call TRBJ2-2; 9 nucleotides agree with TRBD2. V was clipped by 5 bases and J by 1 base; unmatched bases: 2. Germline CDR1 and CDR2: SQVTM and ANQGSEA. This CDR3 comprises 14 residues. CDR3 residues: CSVYSGGNTGELFF. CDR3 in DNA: TGCAGCGTTTATAGCGGGGGGAACACCGGGGAGCTGTTTTTT.

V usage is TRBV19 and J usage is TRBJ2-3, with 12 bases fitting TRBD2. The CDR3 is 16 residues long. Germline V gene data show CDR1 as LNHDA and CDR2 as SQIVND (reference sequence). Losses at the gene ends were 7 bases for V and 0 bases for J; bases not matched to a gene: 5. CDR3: CASKTSGRRSTDTQYF. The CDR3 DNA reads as TGTGCCAGTAAGACTAGCGGGAGAAGGAGCACAGATACGCAGTATTTT.

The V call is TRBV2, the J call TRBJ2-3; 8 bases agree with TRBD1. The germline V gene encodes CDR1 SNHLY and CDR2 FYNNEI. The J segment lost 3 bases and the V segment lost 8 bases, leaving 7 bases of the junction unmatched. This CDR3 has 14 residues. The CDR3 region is CASGPRTGTDTQYF. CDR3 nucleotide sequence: TGTGCCAGCGGACCACGGACAGGGACAGATACGCAGTATTTT.

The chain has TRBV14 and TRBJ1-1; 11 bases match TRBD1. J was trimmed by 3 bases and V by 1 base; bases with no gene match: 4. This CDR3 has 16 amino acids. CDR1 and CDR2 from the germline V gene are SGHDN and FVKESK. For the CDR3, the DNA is TGTGCCAGCAGCCAAGTGTCGGGACAGGGGGACACTGAAGCTTTCTTT. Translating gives CASSQVSGQGDTEAFF. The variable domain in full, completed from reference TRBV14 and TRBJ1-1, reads EAGVTQFPSHSVIEKGQTVTLRCDPISGHDNLYWYRRVMGKEIKFLLHFVKESKQDESGMPNNRFLAERTGGTYSTLKVQPAELEDSGVYFCASSQVSGQGDTEAFFGQGTRLTVV.